Shown below are 16 T cell receptor beta chains from a single sample sequenced in a study of human T cells and chemical hapten exposure. Time point in this sample: patch test 1, 2 weeks after DPC sensitization. Treatment in this sample: therapeutic diphenylcyclopropenone sensitization with weekly scalp DPC. MiXCR was run by TCRdb on the RACE reads, yielding one entry per CDR3 protein. The data show some 110,000 distinct CDR3 sequences, around an eighth seen once. The sequenced sample was whole blood, obtained in connection with sensitization to the hapten diphenylcyclopropenone (DPC). Receptors were obtained from a woman aged 50 to 60 with alopecia areata. Some clones in this sample may be carry-over from other donors' samples.

This clonotype was counted only a few times. The chain is built from TRBV6-2 or TRBV6-3 and TRBJ2-1, with D possibly TRBD2 on 6 matching bases. This CDR3 spans 14 amino acids. Germline CDR1 reads MNHEY; CDR2 reads SVGEGT. Trimming left V 6 bases short and J 3 bases short, with 12 bases between. The CDR3 bases are TGTGCCAGCAGCTCCCACGGGGGCTACAATGAGCAGTTCTTC. Protein: CASSSHGGYNEQFF.

The V and J genes are TRBV28 and TRBJ2-1; 9 bases agree with TRBD1. Losses at the gene ends were 6 bases for V and 10 bases for J; bases not matched to a gene: 7. Germline assignment: CDR1 MDHEN and CDR2 SYDVKM. The CDR3 sequence is 13 residues long. The CDR3 DNA reads TGTGCCAGCAGCCTGGGACAGGGAAGGGAGCAGTTCTTC. Translated, it gives CASSLGQGREQFF.

In DNA, the CDR3 is TGTGCCACCCCTGAGAGTAGCACAGATACGCAGTATTTT. This encodes CATPESSTDTQYF. The rearrangement uses TRBV7-9 and TRBJ2-3; D ambiguous. CDR3 length equals 13 residues. V was cut by 10 bases and J by 0 bases, with 11 bases left in between. CDR1 and CDR2 (germline): SEHNR, FQNEAQ (reference sequence).

This clonotype has more than one count but fewer than ten. The chain links TRBV7-2 to TRBJ2-2; D gene unclear. The CDR3 extends over 14 amino acids. Germline CDR1 and CDR2: SGHTA and FQGNSA. V was clipped by 8 bases and J by 5 bases, with 15 bases between them. The CDR3 coding sequence is TGTGCCAGCTCAAAGGCTTTCCTGACCGGGGAGCTGTTTTTT. It codes for CASSKAFLTGELFF.

In its sample, this clonotype was seen many times. This chain links TRBV11-2 with TRBJ2-2; maybe TRBD1 (5 bases). CDR1 is SGHAT and CDR2 is FQNNGV in the germline V gene. CDR3 length equals 13 residues. Trimming cost V 5 bases and J 5 bases, with 9 bases left between them. The CDR3 sequence is CASSRSGTGELFF. In DNA form, the CDR3 reads TGTGCCAGCAGCCGATCAGGGACCGGGGAGCTGTTTTTT.

The chain links TRBV7-2 to TRBJ2-1, with D possibly matching TRBD1 (5 bases). Per the germline V gene, CDR1 is SGHTA and CDR2 is FQGNSA. V was cut by 1 base and J by 6 bases, with 13 bases left in between. The CDR3 has 15 amino acids. CDR3 bases: TGTGCCAGCAGCTTAGGACAGTTATCACGCAATGAGCAGTTCTTC. Translated: CASSLGQLSRNEQFF.

This clonotype was observed a few times. This rearrangement joins TRBV28 to TRBJ2-7, with D perhaps being TRBD1 or TRBD2 (5 bases each). CDR3 length: 16 residues. V lost 7 bases to trimming and J lost 0 bases, with 19 bases between them. Germline V gives CDR1 MDHEN, CDR2 SYDVKM. Here the CDR3 reads CASTLRAAGSSYEQYF. The DNA of the CDR3 is TGTGCCAGCACTCTCCGAGCGGCAGGGAGCTCCTACGAGCAGTACTTC. Filled out from reference TRBV28 and TRBJ2-7, the complete variable domain reads DVKVTQSSRYLVKRTGEKVFLECVQDMDHENMFWYRQDPGLGLRLIYFSYDVKMKEKGDIPEGYSVSREKKERFSLILESASTNQTSMYLCASTLRAAGSSYEQYFGPGTRLTVT.

The chain carries TRBV4-3 and TRBJ1-6; no clear D. CDR3 length equals 15 residues. Trimming removed 1 base at V and 6 bases at J, with 10 bases between. Germline CDR1 is LGHNA and CDR2 is YSLEER. The CDR3 coding sequence is TGCGCCAGCAGCCAAGGCCACGGAAGTAATTCACCCCTCCACTTT. It codes for CASSQGHGSNSPLHF.

The chain links TRBV18 to TRBJ2-4, with D possibly being TRBD1 (5 bases). V was trimmed by 2 bases and J by 2 bases, leaving 7 bases between them. Per germline, CDR1 KGHSH and CDR2 LQKENI. This CDR3 region has 14 residues. The CDR3 loop reads CASSPRGPKNIQYF. The CDR3 nucleotides are TGTGCCAGCTCACCAAGGGGCCCCAAAAACATTCAGTACTTC.

This clonotype was recorded only once. V gene TRBV20-1 combines with J gene TRBJ2-1; 10 bases align to TRBD2. In germline, CDR1 is DFQATT, CDR2 SNEGSKA (reference sequence). This CDR3 is built from 14 residues. J lost 2 bases, V lost 6 bases, and 4 bases had no gene match. The DNA for the CDR3 is TGCAGTGCCCGGACTAGCGGCCCCTACAATGAGCAGTTCTTC. Its translation is CSARTSGPYNEQFF.

This clonotype was recorded at least ten times. The V gene is TRBV5-1, the J gene TRBJ1-2; D unresolved. Trimming shortened V by 4 bases and J by 8 bases, and 9 bases separated the two germline ends. The CDR3 is made up of 11 amino acids. The germline V gene has CDR1 SGHRS and CDR2 YFSETQ. The CDR3 region is CASSQNGGYTF. DNA for the CDR3: TGCGCCAGCAGCCAAAATGGGGGCTACACCTTC.

V gene TRBV18 combines with J gene TRBJ1-1, with D possibly being TRBD1 (6 bases). The CDR3 totals 17 residues. Trimming shortened V by 0 bases and J by 0 bases, and 14 bases separated the two germline ends. Germline V gene lookup returns CDR1 KGHSH and CDR2 LQKENI. CDR3 coding DNA: TGTGCCAGCTCACCACCCAATACAGGGTCGATGAACACTGAAGCTTTCTTT. It encodes CASSPPNTGSMNTEAFF.

This clonotype was seen a handful of times. The CDR3 is CASSLSLSSYEQYF. CDR3 sequence (DNA): TGCGCCAGCAGCTTGTCCCTGAGCTCCTACGAGCAGTACTTC. The rearrangement joins TRBV5-1 to TRBJ2-7, with D unresolved. CDR1 and CDR2 from the germline V gene are SGHRS and YFSETQ. Trimming removed 1 base from V and 0 bases from J, with 8 bases in between. There are 14 residues in the CDR3.

The table lists this clonotype with a few counts. The chain carries TRBV3-1 and TRBJ2-1, with a weak D call TRBD2 (6 bases). The V gene's germline CDR1 is LGHDT and CDR2 YNNKEL (reference sequence). The CDR3 loop spans 14 amino acids. The V end lost 0 bases, the J end lost 8 bases, and 11 bases lay between the germline ends. CDR3 in DNA: TGTGCCAGCAGCCAAGATGGGGAGGTCGATGAGCAGTTCTTC. Translated, it gives CASSQDGEVDEQFF.

This clonotype was observed at least ten times. V gene TRBV18 combines with J gene TRBJ2-2; D assignment may be TRBD1 or TRBD2 (5 bases each). The CDR3 totals 14 residues. Between the trimmed V and J ends, which lost 6 bases and 5 bases, there was a span of 13 bases. In germline, CDR1 is KGHSH, CDR2 LQKENI. This chain's CDR3 is CASSVRERTGELFF. Written as DNA, the CDR3 is TGTGCCAGCTCGGTCAGGGAGAGGACCGGGGAGCTGTTTTTT.

The chain has TRBV20-1 and TRBJ2-2, with TRBD2 matching 7 bases. CDR1 DFQATT and CDR2 SNEGSKA come from the germline V gene (reference sequence). This CDR3 spans 16 amino acids. CDR3 nucleotides: TGCGGGAGCGGGACCGCAAAAGGCCCTTACTCCGGGGAGCTGTTTTTT. Residues: CGSGTAKGPYSGELFF.